These 27 T cell receptor beta chains came from one sample sequenced in a study of blood T cell repertoires in COVID-19. TCRdb keeps only in-frame clones here, not all; method: immunoSEQ multiplex PCR. The sample lists hundreds of thousands of clones, roughly 84% occurring once. The sample consisted of PBMCs or T cells enriched from blood (not recorded which). The receptors stem from a woman between 25 and 40 years old who had recovered from COVID-19.

In its sample, this clone was seen once. V gene TRBV18 combines with J gene TRBJ1-2; 8 bases are a match to TRBD1. The CDR3 runs 15 residues. Germline assignment: CDR1 KGHSH and CDR2 LQKENI. V lost 6 bases to trimming and J lost 1 base; unmatched junction nucleotides: 7. The CDR3 sequence is CASSPDRGHNYGYTF. The CDR3 DNA reads as TGTGCCAGCTCTCCCGACAGGGGTCATAACTATGGCTACACCTTC.

The chain is built from TRBV25-1 and TRBJ1-2; 9 bases align to TRBD1. This CDR3 has 15 residues. Germline lookup yields CDR1 MGHDK and CDR2 SYGVNS. J was trimmed by 8 bases and V by 5 bases; bases with no gene match: 12. In nucleotides, the CDR3 is TGTGCCAGCAGTAAAGCCGGGACAGGGTTCGGCGGCTACACCTTC. Its protein is CASSKAGTGFGGYTF.

This rearrangement joins TRBV6-5 to TRBJ1-6; D is perhaps TRBD1 (5 bases). V was trimmed by 0 bases and J by 6 bases, leaving 9 bases between them. The germline V gene encodes CDR1 MNHEY and CDR2 SVGAGI. CDR3 size: 15 residues. CDR3 in amino acids: CASSYSRVRNSPLHF. The CDR3 DNA reads TGTGCCAGCAGTTACTCCAGGGTTCGTAATTCACCCCTCCACTTT.

The CDR3 loop is CASSLDRVNTEAFF. The CDR3 DNA reads as TGTGCCAGCAGCTTGGACAGGGTGAACACTGAAGCTTTCTTT. The genes are TRBV5-5 and TRBJ1-1, with D perhaps matching TRBD1 (6 bases). CDR1 is SGHKS, CDR2 YYEKEE, per germline (reference sequence). Trimming cost V 0 bases and J 0 bases, with 6 bases left between them. The CDR3 runs 14 residues.

The chain carries TRBV30 and TRBJ1-6, with D hard to call. The CDR3 loop spans 15 amino acids. V dropped 3 bases and J dropped 10 bases, with 19 bases sitting between them. The germline gives CDR1 GTSNPN, CDR2 SVGIG (reference sequence). CDR3 coding DNA: TGTGCCTGGAGCCCGCGGGCCGGGTCGGGGTCACCCCTCCACTTT. It yields the protein CAWSPRAGSGSPLHF. Looking up the rest from reference TRBV30 and TRBJ1-6 gives the full variable domain: SQTIHQWPATLVQPVGSPLSLECTVEGTSNPNLYWYRQAAGRGLQLLFYSVGIGQISSEVPQNLSASRPQDRQFILSSKKLLLSDSGFYLCAWSPRAGSGSPLHFGNGTRLTVT.

This clone was detected only once. The V gene is TRBV29-1, the J gene TRBJ2-7, with TRBD2 matching 8 bases. Trimming at V came to 5 bases and at J to 6 bases, leaving 9 bases not matched to a gene. Looked up from germline, CDR1 is SQVTM and CDR2 is ANQGSEA. The CDR3 has 13 amino acids. This chain's CDR3 is CSVRGRLAGEQYF. CDR3 DNA sequence: TGCAGCGTTCGAGGGCGGCTAGCGGGCGAGCAGTACTTC.

This chain connects TRBV7-8 to TRBJ2-2; 7 bases map to TRBD2. Germline values: CDR1 SGHVS, CDR2 FQNEAQ. The CDR3 extends over 18 amino acids. V lost 4 bases and J lost 4; bases outside the gene matches: 15. CDR3 nucleotide sequence: TGTGCCAGCAGCTGGCAACGTGCCGGGACTATACTCACCGGGGAGCTGTTTTTT. It specifies CASSWQRAGTILTGELFF.

The genes are TRBV18 and TRBJ2-5, with 9 bases that match TRBD1. The CDR3 sequence is 14 residues long. CDR1 KGHSH and CDR2 LQKENI come from the germline V gene. V lost 6 bases to trimming and J lost 5 bases; unmatched junction nucleotides: 7. The CDR3: CASSPTGGPETQYF. The CDR3 DNA reads as TGTGCCAGCTCCCCGACAGGGGGACCGGAGACCCAGTACTTC.

J is TRBJ2-5 and V is TRBV30; 9 bases are shared with TRBD2. CDR3 length: 14 residues. V lost 6 bases and J lost 5; bases outside the gene matches: 10. Germline V lookup: CDR1 GTSNPN, CDR2 SVGIG (reference sequence). CDR3 nucleotides: TGTGCCTGCACAGCGGGGGGACTGTCGGAGACCCAGTACTTC. The encoded protein is CACTAGGLSETQYF.

The chain links TRBV7-2 to TRBJ2-3, with TRBD2 as a possible D gene (6 bases). V gave up 0 bases and J gave up 0 bases, with 19 bases separating them. The CDR3 has 19 amino acids. Germline V gene data show CDR1 as SGHTA and CDR2 as FQGNSA. CDR3 loop: CASSLAGEDYRASTDTQYF. The CDR3 nucleotides are TGTGCCAGCAGCTTAGCGGGTGAGGACTATCGCGCTAGCACAGATACGCAGTATTTT.

The genes are TRBV2 and TRBJ1-6; 11 bases fit TRBD1. Germline CDR1 is SNHLY and CDR2 is FYNNEI. The junction had 7 bases not matched to a gene; V was cut back by 2 bases and J by 10 bases. This CDR3 is built from 16 residues. The CDR3: CASSESLDRGQSPLHF. DNA of the CDR3: TGTGCCAGCAGTGAAAGTTTGGACAGGGGGCAGTCACCCCTCCACTTT.

This clone was recorded only once. This chain uses TRBV28 with TRBJ2-7; 7 positions match TRBD1. V dropped 8 bases and J dropped 1; count of bases not matched to a gene: 11. The CDR3 extends over 15 amino acids. CDR1 MDHEN and CDR2 SYDVKM come from the germline V gene. CDR3 amino acids: CASGTPGTASYEQYF. DNA of the CDR3: TGTGCCAGCGGAACCCCCGGGACAGCATCCTACGAGCAGTACTTC.

The J gene is TRBJ2-7, the V gene TRBV12-5, with D perhaps TRBD1 (6 bases). Germline loops: CDR1 LGHNT, CDR2 FRNRAP. The CDR3 is made up of 15 amino acids. The V gene lost 1 base and the J gene lost 2 bases, with 12 bases spanning the gap. This CDR3 reads CASGLGDTGPYEQYF. Here the CDR3 DNA reads TGTGCTAGTGGTTTGGGGGACACGGGTCCCTACGAGCAGTACTTC.

The chain couples TRBV6-5 to TRBJ1-2; no clear D gene. Germline CDR1 reads MNHEY; CDR2 reads SVGAGI. Trimming pared 2 bases from V and 1 base from J, leaving 8 bases between. The CDR3 length is 14 residues. In DNA, the CDR3 is TGTGCCAGCAGTTACAGTAGCAATAACTATGGCTACACCTTC. Protein product: CASSYSSNNYGYTF.

The DNA of the CDR3 is TGCAGTGCTAGTCCCACGCATGGAGGTTACGAGCAGTACTTC. This codes for CSASPTHGGYEQYF. The chain employs TRBV20-1 and TRBJ2-7; possible D gene TRBD2, 5 bases. CDR3 length equals 14 residues. Trimming pared 3 bases from V and 4 bases from J, leaving 16 bases between. From germline, CDR1 is DFQATT and CDR2 SNEGSKA (reference sequence).

The V gene is TRBV29-1, the J gene TRBJ2-5; a weak D match, TRBD1 (6 bases). The CDR3 has 11 residues. Germline assignment: CDR1 SQVTM and CDR2 ANQGSEA. V lost 4 bases and J 5 bases, leaving 8 bases between the germline ends. This CDR3 is CSVARGETQYF. The CDR3 coding sequence is TGCAGCGTTGCCAGGGGTGAGACCCAGTACTTC. The full variable domain, in which reference TRBV29-1 and TRBJ2-5 provide the parts outside the CDR3, is SAVISQKPSRDICQRGTSLTIQCQVDSQVTMMFWYRQQPGQSLTLIATANQGSEATYESGFVIDKFPISRPNLTFSTLTVSNMSPEDSSIYLCSVARGETQYFGPGTRLLVL.

This sequence joins TRBV9 and TRBJ1-4, with 12 bases lining up with TRBD1. Per germline, CDR1 SGDLS and CDR2 YYNGEE. The CDR3 loop spans 20 amino acids. V was clipped by 2 bases and J by 6 bases; unmatched bases: 17. DNA for the CDR3: TGTGCCAGCAGCGTTGGGACAGGGGGCGTTGGAAGGCCCCTGGATGAAAAACTGTTTTTT. This codes for CASSVGTGGVGRPLDEKLFF.

The genes are TRBV5-6 and TRBJ1-2, with TRBD1 identical over 10 bases. V trimming: 4 bases; J trimming: 7 bases; junction bases outside the gene matches: 7. This CDR3 is 14 amino acids long. Germline V gene lookup returns CDR1 SGHDT and CDR2 YYEEEE. This CDR3 is CASSVRDRGGGYTF. The CDR3 nucleotides are TGTGCCAGCAGCGTCCGGGACAGGGGAGGTGGCTACACCTTC.

This chain joins TRBV5-1 and TRBJ1-4; D possibly corresponds to TRBD1 (6 bases). This CDR3 has 14 residues. V lost 4 bases and J 4 bases, leaving 11 bases between the germline ends. Germline V gene lookup returns CDR1 SGHRS and CDR2 YFSETQ. CDR3 sequence (DNA): TGCGCCAGCAGCGCCGGACAGAGTAATGAAAAACTGTTTTTT. Amino acid sequence: CASSAGQSNEKLFF.

V usage is TRBV6-1 and J usage is TRBJ1-5; D gene uncertain. The CDR3 is 14 amino acids. Trimming stripped 1 base from V and 0 bases from J, with 4 bases between. Germline V gene sequence: CDR1 MNHNS, CDR2 SASEGT. DNA for the CDR3: TGTGCCAGCAGTGAAGGTTATAGCAATCAGCCCCAGCATTTT. Translation gives CASSEGYSNQPQHF.

This sequence joins TRBV11-2 and TRBJ1-2; the match to TRBD1 covers 9 bases. The CDR3 is 16 residues long. Germline V lookup: CDR1 SGHAT, CDR2 FQNNGV. Trimming took 5 bases from V and 4 from J; bases not matched to a gene: 11. CDR3 amino acids: CASSASGTGSGYGYTF. CDR3 nucleotide sequence: TGTGCCAGCAGCGCTAGTGGGACAGGGTCGGGCTATGGCTACACCTTC.

This chain links TRBV15 with TRBJ2-1, with D maybe TRBD2 (7 bases). The CDR3 sequence is 16 residues long. V was shortened by 0 bases and J by 5 bases, with 14 bases between the two germline ends. The germline V gene encodes CDR1 LNHNV and CDR2 YYDKDF (reference sequence). In DNA form, the CDR3 reads TGTGCCACCAGCAGAGATTCGGGGGGCTTCGACAATGAGCAGTTCTTC. Its translation: CATSRDSGGFDNEQFF.

This sequence joins TRBV2 and TRBJ1-5, with 9 nucleotides matching TRBD1. Trimming took 6 bases from V and 3 from J; bases not matched to a gene: 12. Germline lookup yields CDR1 SNHLY and CDR2 FYNNEI. The CDR3 is 17 amino acids. The CDR3 loop is CASRGPDRGRPNQPQHF. The CDR3 nucleotides are TGTGCCAGCAGGGGGCCGGACAGGGGAAGGCCCAATCAGCCCCAGCATTTT. Looking up the rest from reference TRBV2 and TRBJ1-5 gives the full variable domain: EPEVTQTPSHQVTQMGQEVILRCVPISNHLYFYWYRQILGQKVEFLVSFYNNEISEKSEIFDDQFSVERPDGSNFTLKIRSTKLEDSAMYFCASRGPDRGRPNQPQHFGDGTRLSIL.

This rearrangement joins TRBV5-1 to TRBJ2-2, with TRBD2 identical over 10 bases. Germline values: CDR1 SGHRS, CDR2 YFSETQ. After removal of 1 base from V and 4 bases from J, the junction contained 4 bases not matched to a gene. The CDR3 contains 16 residues. The CDR3 DNA reads as TGCGCCAGCAGCTTGAGGACTAGCGGAGGCACCGGGGAGCTGTTTTTT. The encoded protein is CASSLRTSGGTGELFF. Complete variable domain (other parts from reference TRBV5-1 and TRBJ2-2): KAGVTQTPRYLIKTRGQQVTLSCSPISGHRSVSWYQQTPGQGLQFLFEYFSETQRNKGNFPGRFSGRQFSNSRSEMNVSTLELGDSALYLCASSLRTSGGTGELFFGEGSRLTVL.

The rearrangement links TRBV2 to TRBJ1-2, with 10 bases fitting TRBD1. The V gene's germline CDR1 is SNHLY and CDR2 FYNNEI. The CDR3 has 14 residues. V dropped 4 bases and J dropped 7; count of bases not matched to a gene: 6. Here the CDR3 reads CASSAQTGGSGYTF. The CDR3 DNA reads as TGTGCCAGCAGTGCTCAGACAGGGGGCTCTGGCTACACCTTC.

The chain employs TRBV5-1 and TRBJ2-1, with 7 bases aligning to TRBD1. The CDR3 is 15 residues long. Germline CDR1 is SGHRS and CDR2 is YFSETQ. V gave up 0 bases and J gave up 4 bases; unmatched junction bases: 4. The CDR3 region has the DNA TGCGCCAGCAGCTTGGTGGGGGACAGTTACAATGAGCAGTTCTTC. Translated: CASSLVGDSYNEQFF.

A few counts support this clone. The rearrangement links TRBV5-4 to TRBJ1-2; D gene uncertain. The CDR3 has 14 amino acids. V was shortened by 3 bases and J by 4 bases, with 13 bases between the two germline ends. The V gene's germline CDR1 is SGHNT and CDR2 YYREEE (reference sequence). CDR3 residues: CASSSRDFGYGYTF. The DNA of the CDR3 is TGTGCCAGCAGCTCGAGGGATTTCGGCTATGGCTACACCTTC.